The 20 T cell receptor beta chains below were found in one sample sequenced in a study of T cells after yellow fever vaccination. TCRdb re-called the 5' RACE reads with MiXCR, one entry per CDR3 protein. The sample lists a few hundred thousand distinct CDR3 sequences, approximately 3.9% occurring once. Sequenced material: PBMCs, taken 5 days after the yellow fever booster vaccination. Receptor source: a man aged 18 to 30 who received the YFV17D yellow fever vaccine.

The chain couples TRBV3-1 to TRBJ1-2; D ambiguous. V lost 3 bases and J lost 2, with 10 bases in between. The CDR3 sequence is 14 residues long. CDR1 LGHDT and CDR2 YNNKEL come from the germline V gene (reference sequence). The CDR3 nucleotides are TGTGCCAGCAGCCAGGCCCGATTAAACTATGGCTACACCTTC. Its protein is CASSQARLNYGYTF.

The gene calls are TRBV7-9 and TRBJ2-1; a weak D match, TRBD2 (6 bases). The V end was cut by 7 bases, the J end by 8 bases, with 24 bases between. The germline V gene has CDR1 SEHNR and CDR2 FQNEAQ (reference sequence). This CDR3 has 16 amino acids. CDR3 bases: TGTGCCAGCACCCTGACGGACGGGGGAATAGTGGATGAGCAGTTCTTC. This sequence encodes CASTLTDGGIVDEQFF.

This clonotype occurred a few times. The chain links TRBV14 to TRBJ2-3, with a possible D match to TRBD2 (6 bases). The CDR3 loop spans 14 amino acids. Between the trimmed V and J ends, which lost 0 bases and 4 bases, there was a span of 8 bases. CDR1 is SGHDN and CDR2 is FVKESK in the germline V gene. The CDR3 DNA sequence: TGTGCCAGCAGCCAAGAGTGGGAGGCAGATACGCAGTATTTT. Amino acids: CASSQEWEADTQYF.

The chain uses TRBV7-6 and TRBJ2-7; D ambiguous. V was pared by 1 base and J by 5 bases, with 15 bases between. CDR1 SGHVS and CDR2 FNYEAQ come from the germline V gene. The CDR3 runs 15 residues. The DNA of the CDR3 is TGTGCCAGCAGCTTAGGTTGGCAGATTGTCCACGAGCAGTACTTC. Protein sequence: CASSLGWQIVHEQYF.

This clonotype came up a few times. The V and J genes are TRBV5-1 and TRBJ2-3; 9 nucleotides line up with TRBD1. The germline V gene has CDR1 SGHRS and CDR2 YFSETQ. J gave up 0 bases and V 5 bases, and 13 bases lay outside the gene matches. This CDR3 contains 18 residues. CDR3 in amino acids: CASSSPTGGTTSTDTQYF. The CDR3 DNA sequence: TGCGCCAGCAGTTCCCCGACAGGGGGGACGACTAGCACAGATACGCAGTATTTT. The complete variable domain, with remaining parts taken from reference TRBV5-1 and TRBJ2-3, reads KAGVTQTPRYLIKTRGQQVTLSCSPISGHRSVSWYQQTPGQGLQFLFEYFSETQRNKGNFPGRFSGRQFSNSRSEMNVSTLELGDSALYLCASSSPTGGTTSTDTQYFGPGTRLTVL.

This clonotype was picked up many times. This chain uses TRBV10-3 with TRBJ1-3, with a possible D match to TRBD1 (5 bases). Between the trimmed V and J ends, which lost 3 bases and 8 bases, there was a span of 11 bases. The CDR3 extends over 13 amino acids. The V gene's germline CDR1 is ENHRY and CDR2 SYGVKD. CDR3 coding DNA: TGTGCCATCAGTGACCAGGGTCGGGACACCATATATTTT. Its protein is CAISDQGRDTIYF.

The gene calls are TRBV4-3 and TRBJ2-7, with D perhaps matching TRBD1 (5 bases). The ends were cut back, 0 bases at V and 4 bases at J, with 13 bases in the middle. This CDR3 spans 15 amino acids. Germline CDR1 reads LGHNA; CDR2 reads YSLEER. For the CDR3, the DNA is TGCGCCAGCAGCCAAGATGTGGGGCGCCGGTACGAGCAGTACTTC. Protein product: CASSQDVGRRYEQYF.

This clonotype was seen repeatedly, ten times or more. The chain is built from TRBV18 and TRBJ1-1; D is uncertain. This CDR3 region has 14 residues. Germline CDR1 and CDR2: KGHSH and LQKENI. V was trimmed by 3 bases and J by 1 base, leaving 9 bases between them. The CDR3 here is CASSPREANTEAFF. In DNA form, the CDR3 reads TGTGCCAGCTCACCGCGGGAGGCGAACACTGAAGCTTTCTTT. The variable domain in full, completed from reference TRBV18 and TRBJ1-1, reads NAGVMQNPRHLVRRRGQEARLRCSPMKGHSHVYWYRQLPEEGLKFMVYLQKENIIDESGMPKERFSAEFPKEGPSILRIQQVVRGDSAAYFCASSPREANTEAFFGQGTRLTVV.

This clonotype was seen repeatedly, ten times or more. The chain has TRBV19 and TRBJ1-1, with 7 bases fitting TRBD1. Germline-derived CDR1 and CDR2 are LNHDA and SQIVND (reference sequence). The CDR3 is made up of 15 amino acids. The V segment lost 6 bases and the J segment 3 bases; nucleotides outside the gene matches: 10. In DNA form, the CDR3 reads TGTGCCAGTAGGGGGGGACAGAGGTCGGACACTGAAGCTTTCTTT. Residues: CASRGGQRSDTEAFF.

The genes are TRBV20-1 and TRBJ1-2; no clear D gene. Germline CDR1 is DFQATT and CDR2 is SNEGSKA (reference sequence). The CDR3 sequence is 13 residues long. CDR3 nucleotides: TGCAGCGTGGATGACACTCAAACGGCTGGCTACACCTTC. Its translation: CSVDDTQTAGYTF.

This clonotype has a handful of counts. This chain uses TRBV20-1 with TRBJ2-1, with 13 nucleotides matching TRBD2. The CDR3 runs to 14 residues. With 6 bases clipped from V and 9 bases from J, the junction kept 8 bases outside the gene matches. The germline gives CDR1 DFQATT, CDR2 SNEGSKA (reference sequence). The CDR3 DNA sequence: TGCAGTGCCCCGACTAGCGGGGGGCCCGTTGAGCAGTTCTTC. Amino acids: CSAPTSGGPVEQFF.

Here the CDR3 DNA reads TGTGCCAGCAGTATGACAGGGTCAAAGTACGAGCAGTACGTC. Its protein product is CASSMTGSKYEQYV. This chain joins TRBV28 and TRBJ2-7; 7 bases line up with TRBD1. In germline, CDR1 is MDHEN, CDR2 SYDVKM. The length of the CDR3 is 14 residues. Unmatched junction bases numbered 8, after V lost 5 bases and J lost 4 bases.

V usage is TRBV19 and J usage is TRBJ2-1, with D tentatively TRBD2 (6 bases). In germline, CDR1 is LNHDA, CDR2 SQIVND (reference sequence). Trimming pared 1 base from V and 5 bases from J, leaving 6 bases between. This CDR3 has 13 residues. The CDR3 sequence: CASSIGRDNEQFF. In DNA form, the CDR3 reads TGTGCCAGTAGTATAGGGAGGGACAATGAGCAGTTCTTC.

This clonotype was found a few times. This chain uses TRBV4-3 with TRBJ1-2; TRBD1 matches at 10 bases. This CDR3 has 17 amino acids. After removal of 4 bases from V and 8 bases from J, the junction contained 16 bases not matched to a gene. CDR1 is LGHNA, CDR2 YSLEER, per germline. This CDR3 is CASSPYFTSGTGDGYTF. Written as DNA, the CDR3 is TGCGCCAGCAGCCCCTACTTCACCTCCGGGACAGGGGACGGCTACACCTTC.

In this sample, this clonotype turned up a few times. The CDR3: CASSSSVLAGPQNIQYF. DNA of the CDR3: TGTGCCAGCAGCTCCTCCGTGCTAGCGGGGCCCCAAAACATTCAGTACTTC. The chain employs TRBV7-2 and TRBJ2-4; TRBD2 matches 9 bases. Trimming at V came to 4 bases and at J to 5 bases, leaving 12 bases not matched to a gene. Germline lookup yields CDR1 SGHTA and CDR2 FQGNSA. The CDR3 has 17 residues.

V and J are TRBV10-2 and TRBJ2-7; 10 nucleotides agree with TRBD1. Germline V CDR1 and CDR2: WSHSY, SAAADI. Trimming removed 3 bases from V and 6 bases from J; junction bases left unmatched: 5. CDR3 size: 14 residues. CDR3 sequence reads: CASSDPGTGAEQYF. Here the CDR3 DNA reads TGCGCCAGCAGTGACCCCGGGACAGGGGCCGAGCAGTACTTC.

The J gene is TRBJ1-4, the V gene TRBV11-2; D unclear. Germline lookup yields CDR1 SGHAT and CDR2 FQNNGV. The CDR3 is made up of 17 amino acids. With 5 bases removed from V and 7 bases from J, the gap between germline ends came to 23 bases. CDR3 sequence: CASSPAGLRPFGEKLFF. CDR3 nucleotides: TGTGCCAGCAGCCCCGCGGGCCTCCGCCCCTTTGGTGAAAAACTGTTTTTT.

This clonotype was recorded at least ten times. The chain has TRBV25-1 and TRBJ2-5; D is unresolved. Germline V gene data show CDR1 as MGHDK and CDR2 as SYGVNS. The CDR3 is 14 amino acids. V was pared by 2 bases and J by 1 base, with 8 bases between. The CDR3 loop is CASSEITLQETQYF. CDR3 in DNA: TGTGCCAGCAGTGAAATAACTCTCCAAGAGACCCAGTACTTC.

In this sample, this clonotype turned up a few times. V and J are TRBV6-5 and TRBJ1-4; D gene unclear. V gave up 1 base and J gave up 6 bases, with 9 bases separating them. The CDR3 is 14 residues long. The V gene's germline CDR1 is MNHEY and CDR2 SVGAGI. The DNA of the CDR3 is TGTGCCAGCAGTTACTGGTACGGGGATGAAAAACTGTTTTTT. It codes for CASSYWYGDEKLFF.

Ten or more counts support this clonotype. The chain combines TRBV4-2 with TRBJ1-1; D gene ambiguous. Germline V gives CDR1 LGHNA, CDR2 YNFKEQ. This CDR3 spans 15 amino acids. The germline V and J ends were trimmed by 4 bases and 3 bases, with 15 bases remaining between them. The CDR3 sequence: CASSPLLGRDTEAFF. CDR3 nucleotide sequence: TGTGCCAGCAGCCCCCTCTTAGGGAGGGACACTGAAGCTTTCTTT.